This section outlines one T cell receptor (beta chain) sequence together with its context. Its antigen remains unidentified. Each donor's blood draw was 8.5 to 10 milliliters of peripheral blood. There were at least 5.5 micrograms of total RNA extracted from every sample. These data originate in a study of blood T cells in healthy people across ages. Study findings and constraints: Higher diversity, along with more naive CD4+ cells, distinguished long-lived donors from aged donors.

Together with a sample-barcoded 5' primer, a J-beta primer mix was included in a second PCR lasting about 7 to 12 cycles. MiXCR, applied by TCRdb to the 5' RACE reads, yields one record per CDR3 protein. The sample includes roughly 1,800,000 distinct CDR3 sequences, about 50% of them seen just once. The J segment lost 6 bases and the V segment lost 2 bases, leaving 4 bases of the junction unmatched. The CDR3 is 15 residues long. The germline CDR1 and CDR2 sequences are MDHEN and SYDVKM. The sequencing sample was made of blood. The sequence derives from a woman in her 40s in good health. The rearrangement joins TRBV28 to TRBJ2-1, with 10 bases identical to TRBD2. CDR3 DNA sequence: TGTGCCAGCAGTTTAGGGACTAGCGATCGCAATGAGCAGTTCTTC. This codes for CASSLGTSDRNEQFF.